The entry that follows covers one TCR beta chain sequence. Its target is not known. These data are taken from a study of Ad26.COV2.S vaccination and SARS-CoV-2 variants. Study as a whole: Participant was drawn from the COV1001 Ad26.COV2.S trial arm. Study-level findings and limits: Researchers reported similar non-spike TCR breadth in vaccine and placebo recipients.

The treatment here: about 20 received Ad26.COV2.S at low or high dose, single or two shots; about 5 received placebo; per-sample allocation not given. Sampling happened 63 days after the first vaccine or placebo injection. An adult of 18-55 years in Boston served as donor. The CDR3 totals 15 residues. Looked up from germline, CDR1 is SGHAT and CDR2 is FQNNGV. Unmatched junction bases numbered 7, after V lost 4 bases and J lost 4 bases. Assay used: immunoSEQ multiplex PCR; TCRdb lists only in-frame clones, some missing. The sample records a few hundred thousand clones, about four fifths being singletons.

The material sequenced was peripheral blood, taken in a trial of Ad26.COV2.S vaccine versus placebo. This clonotype was sampled from a person between 18 and 65 years old who received the Ad26.COV2.S COVID-19 vaccine or a placebo. The chain employs TRBV11-2 and TRBJ1-1, with 9 bases aligning to TRBD1. CDR3 sequence: CASSSAGTGSTEAFF. Here the CDR3 DNA reads TGTGCCAGCAGCTCCGCCGGGACAGGGAGCACTGAAGCTTTCTTT.